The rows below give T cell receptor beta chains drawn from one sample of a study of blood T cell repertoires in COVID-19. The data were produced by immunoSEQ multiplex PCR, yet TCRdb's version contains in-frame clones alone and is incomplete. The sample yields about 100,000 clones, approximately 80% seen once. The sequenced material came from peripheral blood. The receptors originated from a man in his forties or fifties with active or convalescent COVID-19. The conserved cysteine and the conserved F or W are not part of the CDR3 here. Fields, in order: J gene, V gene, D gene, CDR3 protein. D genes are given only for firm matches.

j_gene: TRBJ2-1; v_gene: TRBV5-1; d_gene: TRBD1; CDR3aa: ASSQRDRGYNEQF
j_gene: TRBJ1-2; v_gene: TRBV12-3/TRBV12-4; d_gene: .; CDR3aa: ASSPGLGYT
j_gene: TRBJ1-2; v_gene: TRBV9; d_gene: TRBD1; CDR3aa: ASSVGQGNNYGYT
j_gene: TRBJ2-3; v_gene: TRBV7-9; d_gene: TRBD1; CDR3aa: ASSLGRGGASDTQY
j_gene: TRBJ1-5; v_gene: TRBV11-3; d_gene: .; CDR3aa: ASSFSVSQPQH
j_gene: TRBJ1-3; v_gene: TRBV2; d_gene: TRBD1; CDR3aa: ASSPDGGQGSGGNTIY
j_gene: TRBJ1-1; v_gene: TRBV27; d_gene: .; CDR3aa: ASRRRRQVLSEAF
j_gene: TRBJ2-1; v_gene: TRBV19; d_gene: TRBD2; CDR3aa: ASSTWTSGSWDEQF
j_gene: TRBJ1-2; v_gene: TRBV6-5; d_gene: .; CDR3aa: ASSYGGVGYGYT
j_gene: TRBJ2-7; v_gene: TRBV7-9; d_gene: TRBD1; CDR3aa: ASSLGQGRQY
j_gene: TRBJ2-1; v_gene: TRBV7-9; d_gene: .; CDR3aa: ASSLAGGYNEQF
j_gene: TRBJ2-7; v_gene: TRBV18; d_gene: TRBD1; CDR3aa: ASSEGQGAGEQY
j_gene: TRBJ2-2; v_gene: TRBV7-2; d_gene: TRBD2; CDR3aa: ASPKGGGRDTGELF
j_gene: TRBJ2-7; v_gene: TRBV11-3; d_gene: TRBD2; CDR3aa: ASSLGTSGTYEQY
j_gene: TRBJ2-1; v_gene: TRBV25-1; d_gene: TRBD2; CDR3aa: ASSEVVAGASYNEQF
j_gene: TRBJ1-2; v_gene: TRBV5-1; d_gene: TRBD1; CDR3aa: ASSLRGRQGANYGYT
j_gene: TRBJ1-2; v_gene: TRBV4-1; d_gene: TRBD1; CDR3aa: ASSQDTGQGYYGYT
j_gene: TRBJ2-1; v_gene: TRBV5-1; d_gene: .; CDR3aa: ASSLGVSFEQF
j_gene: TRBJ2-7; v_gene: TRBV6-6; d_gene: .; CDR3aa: ASSQGRDEQY
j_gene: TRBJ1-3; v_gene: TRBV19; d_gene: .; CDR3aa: ASTPQTGGNTIY
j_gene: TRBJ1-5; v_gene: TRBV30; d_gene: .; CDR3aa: AWSVMRDQPQH
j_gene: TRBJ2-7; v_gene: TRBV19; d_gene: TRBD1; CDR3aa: ASADPGGRGSNYEQY
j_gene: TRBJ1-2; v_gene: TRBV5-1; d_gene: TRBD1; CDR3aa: ASALSSGQGYGYT
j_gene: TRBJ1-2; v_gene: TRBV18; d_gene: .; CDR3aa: ASSPEGLHGYT
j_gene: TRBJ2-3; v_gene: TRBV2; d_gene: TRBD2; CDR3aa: AGGRDTDTQY
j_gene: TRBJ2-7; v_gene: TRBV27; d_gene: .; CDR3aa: ASSHNYEQY
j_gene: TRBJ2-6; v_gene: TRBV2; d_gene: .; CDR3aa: ASSASRQRVSGANVLT
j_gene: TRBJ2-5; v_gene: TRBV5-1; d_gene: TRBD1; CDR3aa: ASRGTGLQETQY
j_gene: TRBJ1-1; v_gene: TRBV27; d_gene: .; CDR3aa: ASSRGGWDTEAF
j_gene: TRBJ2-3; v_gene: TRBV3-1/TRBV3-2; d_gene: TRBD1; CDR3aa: ASTTWDSSDTQY
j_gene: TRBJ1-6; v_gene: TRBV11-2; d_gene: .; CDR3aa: ASSYGTRDSPLH
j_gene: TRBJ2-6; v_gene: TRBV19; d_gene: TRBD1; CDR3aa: ASKAYGTGTGANVLT
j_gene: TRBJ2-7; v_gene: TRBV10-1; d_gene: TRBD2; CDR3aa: ASSDIREREVPYEQY
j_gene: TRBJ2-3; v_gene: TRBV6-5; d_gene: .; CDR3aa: ASSYGWGANTDTQY
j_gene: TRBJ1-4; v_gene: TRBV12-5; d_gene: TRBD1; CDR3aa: ASGLATGGGEKLF
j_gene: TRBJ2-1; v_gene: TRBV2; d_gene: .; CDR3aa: ASDSYNEQF
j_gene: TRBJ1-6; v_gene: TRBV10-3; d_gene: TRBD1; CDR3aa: AIRKSGTGGYNSPLH
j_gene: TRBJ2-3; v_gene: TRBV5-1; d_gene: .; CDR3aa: ASSSSGLQTDTQY
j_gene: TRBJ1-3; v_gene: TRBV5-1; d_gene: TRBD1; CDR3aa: ASSLDRPGNTIY
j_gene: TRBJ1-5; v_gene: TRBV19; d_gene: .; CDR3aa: ASSPQASNQPQH
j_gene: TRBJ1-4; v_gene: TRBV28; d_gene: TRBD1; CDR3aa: ASSPTGVIDEKLF
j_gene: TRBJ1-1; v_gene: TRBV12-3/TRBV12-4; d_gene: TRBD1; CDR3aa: ASSDRDSEAF
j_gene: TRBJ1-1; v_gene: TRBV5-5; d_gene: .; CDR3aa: ASSFQVHLNTEAF
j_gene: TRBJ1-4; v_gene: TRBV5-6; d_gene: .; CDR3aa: ASSVLATNEKLF
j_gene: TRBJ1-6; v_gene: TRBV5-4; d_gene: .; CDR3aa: ASSLAGRVNSPLH
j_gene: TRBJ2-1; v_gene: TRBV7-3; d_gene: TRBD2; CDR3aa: ASSERLAGVSEQF
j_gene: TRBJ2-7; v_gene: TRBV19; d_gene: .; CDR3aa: ASRDRRNEQY
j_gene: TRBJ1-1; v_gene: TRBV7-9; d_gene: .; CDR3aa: ASSYQRMGEAF
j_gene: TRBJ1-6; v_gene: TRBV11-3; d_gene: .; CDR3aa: ASSFRISSYNSPLH
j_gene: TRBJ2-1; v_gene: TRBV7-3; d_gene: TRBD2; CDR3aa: ASSFIATSDTSSYNEQF
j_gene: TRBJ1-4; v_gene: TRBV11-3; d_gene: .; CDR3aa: ASSFSSNEKLF